What follows are 7 T cell receptor beta chains derived from one specimen sequenced in a study of identical twins. In TCRdb, the 5' RACE reads were re-called with MiXCR into one record per CDR3 protein. Found here are 1.5 million to 2 million distinct CDR3 sequences, around 33% of them singletons; the top ten hold 0.27%. Sequencing was carried out using cord blood. These receptor sequences come from a newborn girl in good health.

V and J are TRBV27 and TRBJ1-2; 8 bases match TRBD1. This CDR3 is 15 amino acids long. V was pared by 2 bases and J by 4 bases, with 6 bases of the junction left unmatched. The germline V gene encodes CDR1 MNHEY and CDR2 SMNVEV (reference sequence). The CDR3 spells CASSLGPGGVYGYTF. The CDR3 DNA reads TGTGCCAGCAGTTTAGGGCCAGGGGGCGTCTATGGCTACACCTTC.

For this clonotype: A read error is possible here, since a much larger clone lies one base away. The chain employs TRBV4-2 and TRBJ2-5, with TRBD1 as a possible D gene (5 bases). The CDR3 runs to 15 residues. The germline V gene encodes CDR1 LGHNA and CDR2 YNFKEQ. The V gene lost 1 base and the J gene lost 3 bases, with 12 bases spanning the gap. As DNA, the CDR3 is TGTGCCAGCAGCCAAGCTTTAGGGGTGGAAGAGACCCAGTACTTC. Its protein product is CASSQALGVEETQYF.

The chain couples TRBV27 to TRBJ2-2; D is unresolved. V was clipped by 3 bases and J by 8 bases, with 10 bases between them. Germline V lookup: CDR1 MNHEY, CDR2 SMNVEV (reference sequence). The CDR3 consists of 13 residues. The CDR3 DNA reads as TGTGCCAGCAGTTTGGGTAGCCGAGGGGAGCTGTTTTTT. This codes for CASSLGSRGELFF.

The V and J genes are TRBV27 and TRBJ2-1; possible D gene TRBD2, 5 bases. The J call may be incorrect, as the DNA end agrees better with TRBJ2-7. Germline values: CDR1 MNHEY, CDR2 SMNVEV (reference sequence). This CDR3 contains 13 residues. CDR3 loop: CASSHPDYNEQYF. CDR3 sequence (DNA): TGTGCCAGCAGTCATCCTGACTACAATGAGCAGTACTTC.

This clonotype showed up just a few times. The gene calls are TRBV20-1 and TRBJ2-7, with a possible D match to TRBD2 (6 bases). Per the germline V gene, CDR1 is DFQATT and CDR2 is SNEGSKA (reference sequence). The CDR3 consists of 13 residues. Trimming stripped 1 base from V and 3 bases from J, with 10 bases between. The CDR3 DNA reads as TGCAGTGCTAGAGTTTCTAGCGACTACGAGCAGTACTTC. This sequence encodes CSARVSSDYEQYF.

CDR3 bases: TGCAGTGCCACTCCGGCAGGGGCAAGCAATCAGCCCCAGCATTTT. Translation: CSATPAGASNQPQHF. This sequence joins TRBV20-1 and TRBJ1-5, with D tentatively TRBD1 (6 bases). CDR3 length: 15 residues. Germline V gene data show CDR1 as DFQATT and CDR2 as SNEGSKA (reference sequence). V was clipped by 6 bases and J by 1 base, with 16 bases between them.

This clonotype came up a few times. The chain recombines TRBV11-2 with TRBJ1-2, with D tentatively TRBD1 (6 bases). This CDR3 has 14 residues. The ends were cut back, 5 bases at V and 4 bases at J, with 14 bases in the middle. CDR1 and CDR2 from the germline V gene are SGHAT and FQNNGV. In DNA, the CDR3 is TGTGCCAGCAGCGCACACAGGGCTACCTATGGCTACACCTTC. It encodes CASSAHRATYGYTF.